This T cell receptor (beta chain) derives from a study of blood T cells in healthy people across ages. It was with a sample-barcoded 5' primer and a J-beta primer mix that a second PCR of roughly 7 to 12 cycles was run. The authors tagged each cDNA molecule using a template-switch adaptor with 12 random nucleotides. Each CDR3 protein is one row after TCRdb ran MiXCR on the 5' RACE reads. The sample contains over 1.5 million distinct CDR3 sequences, roughly 50% of which appear only once. The sample taken for sequencing was blood. The TCR was taken from a woman in her thirties or forties in good health.

The CDR3 bases are TGTGCCAGCAGTGCGAACTGGGCGAGCGGGGGAGGGAATGAGCAGTTCTTC. Its translation: CASSANWASGGGNEQFF. The chain joins TRBV12-3 or TRBV12-4 to TRBJ2-1; TRBD2 aligns across 8 bases. The V gene end was trimmed by 5 bases and the J gene end by 7 bases; junction bases not matched to a gene: 16. This CDR3 region has 17 residues.